This entry lists 16 T cell receptor beta chains sequenced from one sample in a study of blood T cell repertoires in COVID-19. Clones were sequenced by immunoSEQ multiplex PCR, and TCRdb holds only the in-frame ones, with some missing. The sample includes over 120,000 clones, approximately 80% of them seen just once. The sample was peripheral blood. These receptors all stem from a human donor in a cohort sampled during active COVID-19.

The J gene is TRBJ1-2, the V gene TRBV5-4, with TRBD1 identical over 10 bases. The J segment lost 7 bases and the V segment lost 4 bases, leaving 4 bases of the junction unmatched. Germline CDR1 reads SGHNT; CDR2 reads YYREEE (reference sequence). This CDR3 is 13 amino acids long. The chain's CDR3 is CASSPTGGGGYTF. Written as DNA, the CDR3 is TGTGCCAGCAGCCCGACAGGGGGCGGTGGCTACACCTTC. The whole variable domain, remainder taken from reference TRBV5-4 and TRBJ1-2, is ETGVTQSPTHLIKTRGQQVTLRCSSQSGHNTVSWYQQALGQGPQFIFQYYREEENGRGNFPPRFSGLQFPNYSSELNVNALELDDSALYLCASSPTGGGGYTFGSGTRLTVV.

J is TRBJ2-7 and V is TRBV18; 11 bases are shared with TRBD1. The CDR3 length is 16 residues. V was pared by 6 bases and J by 0 bases, with 7 bases of the junction left unmatched. Per the germline V gene, CDR1 is KGHSH and CDR2 is LQKENI. CDR3: CASSPRGQGASYEQYF. For the CDR3, the DNA is TGTGCCAGCTCTCCTCGAGGACAGGGGGCCTCCTACGAGCAGTACTTC.

This clone was detected only once. The chain employs TRBV9 and TRBJ2-1; 14 nucleotides match TRBD2. The CDR3 extends over 15 amino acids. V gave up 3 bases and J gave up 8 bases; unmatched junction bases: 4. Germline V lookup: CDR1 SGDLS, CDR2 YYNGEE. CDR3 in DNA: TGTGCCAGCAGCGGACTAGCGGGGGGGCCTCATGAGCAGTTCTTC. Its translation is CASSGLAGGPHEQFF.

The genes are TRBV2 and TRBJ1-4; D is unresolved. This CDR3 comprises 13 residues. V lost 4 bases and J lost 7, with 10 bases in between. Germline-derived CDR1 and CDR2 are SNHLY and FYNNEI. CDR3 protein: CASSGSEVEKLFF. Written as DNA, the CDR3 is TGTGCCAGCAGTGGCAGTGAGGTTGAAAAACTGTTTTTT.

V gene TRBV2 combines with J gene TRBJ2-3; no clear D. Per germline, CDR1 SNHLY and CDR2 FYNNEI. The CDR3 loop spans 11 amino acids. The germline V and J ends were trimmed by 11 bases and 0 bases, with 6 bases remaining between them. The CDR3, as DNA: TGTGCCGACACGAGCACAGATACGCAGTATTTT. This sequence encodes CADTSTDTQYF.

The sample holds many counts of this clone. The gene calls are TRBV7-9 and TRBJ1-2; no clear D. This CDR3 comprises 14 residues. V lost 2 bases and J lost 7, with 14 bases in between. Germline CDR1 reads SEHNR; CDR2 reads FQNEAQ (reference sequence). The CDR3: CASSLLASEGGYTF. The CDR3 bases are TGTGCCAGCAGCTTATTAGCGTCTGAGGGTGGCTACACCTTC. Full variable domain (outside the CDR3, taken from reference TRBV7-9 and TRBJ1-2): DTGVSQNPRHKITKRGQNVTFRCDPISEHNRLYWYRQTLGQGPEFLTYFQNEAQLEKSRLLSDRFSAERPKGSFSTLEIQRTEQGDSAMYLCASSLLASEGGYTFGSGTRLTVV.

The CDR3 reads CASSLGNDRANYGYTF. CDR3 bases: TGTGCCAGCAGCTTAGGAAATGACAGGGCTAACTATGGCTACACCTTC. The J gene is TRBJ1-2, the V gene TRBV7-9; 7 bases are shared with TRBD1. V gave up 1 base and J gave up 0 bases; unmatched junction bases: 5. Germline values: CDR1 SEHNR, CDR2 FQNEAQ (reference sequence). CDR3 length: 16 amino acids.

The sample holds one count of this clone. V and J are TRBV5-1 and TRBJ2-3; D unresolved. Germline assignment: CDR1 SGHRS and CDR2 YFSETQ. The length of the CDR3 is 14 residues. Trimming took 4 bases from V and 10 from J, leaving 19 bases between them. The CDR3 DNA is TGCGCCAGCAGCCCCACTGGGCCCTTCGAAGCGCAGTATTTT. It specifies CASSPTGPFEAQYF.

This clone came up once. The rearrangement joins TRBV10-2 to TRBJ1-2; D not resolved. The V end lost 7 bases, the J end lost 0 bases, and 9 bases lay between the germline ends. Germline lookup yields CDR1 WSHSY and CDR2 SAAADI. The CDR3 length is 13 residues. In DNA, the CDR3 is TGCGCCAGCACCCCCAATCCTAACTATGGCTACACCTTC. Translating gives CASTPNPNYGYTF.

The genes are TRBV28 and TRBJ1-6, with TRBD1 matching over 9 bases. V dropped 4 bases and J dropped 10; count of bases not matched to a gene: 8. CDR3 length: 15 amino acids. The V gene's germline CDR1 is MDHEN and CDR2 SYDVKM. CDR3 amino acids: CASSSLQGAGSPLHF. The CDR3 DNA is TGTGCCAGCAGTTCATTACAGGGGGCTGGATCACCCCTCCACTTT.

This rearrangement joins TRBV5-1 to TRBJ1-2; D call uncertain. The CDR3 is 14 amino acids. V was cut by 0 bases and J by 4 bases, with 10 bases left in between. Germline V gene data show CDR1 as SGHRS and CDR2 as YFSETQ. CDR3 nucleotide sequence: TGCGCCAGCAGCTTGGGCCGGGGTCCCTATGGCTACACCTTC. The encoded protein is CASSLGRGPYGYTF.

The chain employs TRBV9 and TRBJ2-7; 7 nucleotides match TRBD1. Losses at the gene ends were 4 bases for V and 3 bases for J; bases not matched to a gene: 10. This CDR3 is built from 15 residues. Germline CDR1 is SGDLS and CDR2 is YYNGEE. The CDR3 DNA follows: TGTGCCAGCAGCTCAACAGGGGAGCCCCGCTACGAGCAGTACTTC. This translates into CASSSTGEPRYEQYF.

A remark on this clone: The same CDR3 arises from other DNA sequences in this sample as well. The J gene is TRBJ1-5, the V gene TRBV5-1; no reliable D call. The germline V gene encodes CDR1 SGHRS and CDR2 YFSETQ. Deletions cut 2 bases from V and 0 bases from J, with 6 bases between. The CDR3 is 14 amino acids. CDR3 sequence reads: CASSLSGSNQPQHF. As DNA, the CDR3 is TGCGCCAGCAGCTTATCAGGTAGCAATCAGCCCCAGCATTTT.

V usage is TRBV4-2 and J usage is TRBJ1-2, with a possible D match to TRBD1 (6 bases). From germline, CDR1 is LGHNA and CDR2 YNFKEQ. Trimming removed 4 bases at V and 6 bases at J, with 18 bases between. This CDR3 region has 15 residues. The CDR3 region is CASSRKAGERDGYTF. DNA of the CDR3: TGTGCCAGCAGCCGAAAGGCAGGGGAAAGGGATGGCTACACCTTC.

This clone has a handful of counts. The rearrangement joins TRBV10-3 to TRBJ1-2; 8 bases match TRBD1. CDR3 length: 14 residues. V gave up 7 bases and J gave up 1 base; unmatched junction bases: 5. Germline V gene data show CDR1 as ENHRY and CDR2 as SYGVKD. The CDR3 region is CAITLDRVNYGYTF. The CDR3 DNA sequence: TGTGCCATCACCCTGGACAGGGTTAACTATGGCTACACCTTC.

The J gene is TRBJ2-7, the V gene TRBV7-9, with D unclear. V lost 5 bases, J lost 5 bases, and 19 bases lay in between. Germline V lookup: CDR1 SEHNR, CDR2 FQNEAQ (reference sequence). The CDR3 extends over 15 amino acids. The CDR3 DNA reads as TGTGCCAGCAGCCCCACACAAACACCCTTCAACGAGCAGTACGTC. It yields the protein CASSPTQTPFNEQYV.